Listed here are 21 T cell receptor beta chains from one sample, sequenced in a study of cytomegalovirus exposure and HLA in healthy donors. With 60 Vbeta and 13 Jbeta primers, the PCR was carried out. Profiling relied on immunoSEQ multiplex PCR, and the TCRdb table lists in-frame clones only, not all of them. There are 100,000 to 150,000 clones in the sample; about four fifths occur only once, and under 15% lies in the top ten. The specimen sequenced was PBMCs. These receptor sequences come from a woman in her sixties in good health and CMV-seropositive.

This chain connects TRBV2 to TRBJ2-1, with 10 bases matching TRBD2. Germline-derived CDR1 and CDR2 are SNHLY and FYNNEI. Trimming at V came to 6 bases and at J to 4 bases, leaving 6 bases not matched to a gene. This CDR3 contains 15 residues. The CDR3 region is CASRRETSGYNEQFF. The CDR3 region has the DNA TGTGCCAGCAGAAGGGAGACTAGCGGGTACAATGAGCAGTTCTTC.

V usage is TRBV27 and J usage is TRBJ1-1; no reliable D call. V was clipped by 8 bases and J by 6 bases, with 10 bases between them. The CDR3 sequence is 11 residues long. Germline-derived CDR1 and CDR2 are MNHEY and SMNVEV (reference sequence). CDR3 coding DNA: TGTGCCAGCCGGACTGGGCCTGAAGCTTTCTTT. This encodes CASRTGPEAFF.

In this sample, this clone is medium-sized. V gene TRBV19 combines with J gene TRBJ2-5, with a possible D match to TRBD1 (6 bases). Trimming took off 8 bases at V and 4 bases at J, with 23 bases between the two ends. This CDR3 is 16 amino acids long. Looked up from germline, CDR1 is LNHDA and CDR2 is SQIVND (reference sequence). CDR3 DNA sequence: TGTGCCAGTGCCCCAGAAGGGGGAGTTTTAGGAGAGACCCAGTACTTC. This encodes CASAPEGGVLGETQYF.

The chain combines TRBV21-1 with TRBJ2-2; the DNA was not compared with TRBD1, the D call given in the table. TRBV21-1 is flagged as a pseudogene. CDR3 length: 17 amino acids. The DNA for the CDR3 is TGTGCCAGCAGCAAAGCGGGGACAGGGGACTACACCGGGGAGCTGTTTTTT. Protein product: CASSKAGTGDYTGELFF.

The chain uses TRBV5-6 and TRBJ2-7; perhaps TRBD1 as D (6 bases). Germline CDR1 SGHDT, CDR2 YYEEEE. V was shortened by 6 bases and J by 4 bases, with 20 bases between the two germline ends. This CDR3 region has 15 residues. The CDR3: CASTRPGTNIYEQYF. CDR3 bases: TGTGCCAGCACCCGCCCGGGGACAAATATTTACGAGCAGTACTTC.

The CDR3 protein is CASSLQGMGEKLFF. CDR3 DNA sequence: TGTGCCAGCAGCTTACAGGGGATGGGGGAAAAACTGTTTTTT. The rearrangement uses TRBV11-2 and TRBJ1-4; D is perhaps TRBD1 (6 bases). The germline V gene has CDR1 SGHAT and CDR2 FQNNGV. The CDR3 has 14 amino acids. V was shortened by 2 bases and J by 8 bases, with 12 bases between the two germline ends.

This chain links TRBV7-2 with TRBJ2-3, with unresolved D. Per the germline V gene, CDR1 is SGHTA and CDR2 is FQGNSA. The V end lost 5 bases, the J end lost 5 bases, and 11 bases lay between the germline ends. CDR3 size: 13 residues. CDR3 coding DNA: TGTGCCAGCAGCGAAGAAGCCGTAGATACGCAGTATTTT. Translation: CASSEEAVDTQYF.

This sequence joins TRBV6-6 and TRBJ2-3; maybe TRBD1 (6 bases). Looked up from germline, CDR1 is MNHNY and CDR2 is SVGAGI (reference sequence). Trimming pared 2 bases from V and 2 bases from J, leaving 8 bases between. This CDR3 contains 14 residues. CDR3 protein: CASSYQGLTDTQYF. DNA of the CDR3: TGTGCCAGCAGTTACCAGGGGCTCACAGATACGCAGTATTTT.

As DNA, the CDR3 is TGTGCCAGCAGCTTCTTTGCGGGGCCCTACGAGCAGTACTTC. It is translated as CASSFFAGPYEQYF. V and J are TRBV11-1 and TRBJ2-7; tentative D call: TRBD2 (6 bases). This CDR3 has 14 amino acids. Germline V gives CDR1 SGHAT, CDR2 FQDESV (reference sequence). The ends were cut back, 3 bases at V and 2 bases at J, with 11 bases in the middle.

The table lists this clone with a few counts. This chain connects TRBV4-3 to TRBJ2-7; D gene uncertain. V dropped 4 bases and J dropped 5 bases, with 9 bases sitting between them. Germline V CDR1 and CDR2: LGHNA, YSLEER. This CDR3 spans 12 amino acids. The CDR3 coding sequence is TGCGCCAGCAGCCTGAATTCGGACGAGCAGTACTTC. It translates to CASSLNSDEQYF.

The chain employs TRBV5-1 and TRBJ2-1; 11 bases fit TRBD2. The CDR3 loop spans 14 amino acids. Germline V gene data show CDR1 as SGHRS and CDR2 as YFSETQ. V lost 1 base and J lost 8; bases outside the gene matches: 2. The CDR3 DNA is TGCGCCAGCAGCTTGACTAGCGGGAGCTATGAGCAGTTCTTC. As protein: CASSLTSGSYEQFF.

The chain carries TRBV20-1 and TRBJ1-1, with 7 positions matching TRBD1. Germline-derived CDR1 and CDR2 are DFQATT and SNEGSKA (reference sequence). The CDR3 is 11 residues long. V gave up 7 bases and J gave up 7 bases; unmatched junction bases: 6. The CDR3 protein is CSVMTGLEAFF. The CDR3 DNA follows: TGCAGTGTTATGACAGGGCTTGAAGCTTTCTTT.

The chain is built from TRBV9 and TRBJ2-1, with D possibly being TRBD1 (5 bases). V lost 5 bases, J lost 0 bases, and 15 bases lay in between. In germline, CDR1 is SGDLS, CDR2 YYNGEE. This CDR3 comprises 16 residues. CDR3 region: CASSPRGGSSYNEQFF. The CDR3 nucleotides read TGTGCCAGCAGTCCTAGGGGCGGTAGCTCCTACAATGAGCAGTTCTTC.

This clone was seen just once. The J gene is TRBJ1-3, the V gene TRBV7-2; TRBD1 aligns across 7 bases. Trimming took 5 bases from V and 0 from J; bases not matched to a gene: 7. The CDR3 totals 16 residues. The germline V gene encodes CDR1 SGHTA and CDR2 FQGNSA. The CDR3 loop is CASSIPQGISGNTIYF. The CDR3, as DNA: TGTGCCAGCAGCATCCCACAGGGGATCTCTGGAAACACCATATATTTT.

Note on this clone: Other nucleotide sequences in the sample specify the same CDR3. The V call is TRBV30, the J call TRBJ2-3, with 11 nucleotides matching TRBD2. The CDR3 consists of 15 residues. Germline lookup yields CDR1 GTSNPN and CDR2 SVGIG (reference sequence). Trimming at V came to 1 base and at J to 2 bases, leaving 2 bases not matched to a gene. The CDR3: CAWSAGLAVTDTQYF. CDR3 DNA: TGTGCCTGGAGTGCGGGACTAGCGGTCACAGATACGCAGTATTTT.

The chain recombines TRBV12-2 with TRBJ2-1; the table names TRBD2, a call not compared with the DNA. TRBV12-2 is a listed pseudogene. The CDR3 loop spans 16 amino acids. CDR3 in amino acids: CASPPSPRGLYNEQFF. CDR3 sequence (DNA): TGTGCAAGTCCCCCTTCACCCCGCGGACTTTACAATGAGCAGTTCTTC.

The sample holds a few counts of this clone. The genes are TRBV4-3 and TRBJ2-1; 9 bases align to TRBD2. The CDR3 runs to 18 residues. Losses at the gene ends were 0 bases for V and 5 bases for J; bases not matched to a gene: 11. Per the germline V gene, CDR1 is LGHNA and CDR2 is YSLEER. The CDR3 DNA is TGCGCCAGCAGCCAAGATAGTGGGCTGACTAGCGGCCACAATGAGCAGTTCTTC. Translating gives CASSQDSGLTSGHNEQFF.

J is TRBJ1-2 and V is TRBV6-5, with D maybe TRBD1 (5 bases). The V end lost 0 bases, the J end lost 1 base, and 12 bases lay between the germline ends. Germline V gene lookup returns CDR1 MNHEY and CDR2 SVGAGI. The CDR3 sequence is 16 residues long. CDR3 nucleotides: TGTGCCAGCAGTTACTCAGGGGCCGCGATTAACTATGGCTACACCTTC. It yields the protein CASSYSGAAINYGYTF.

This clone was recorded only once. The chain joins TRBV29-1 to TRBJ2-1; D may be TRBD2 (6 bases). The ends were cut back, 5 bases at V and 0 bases at J, with 14 bases in the middle. The germline gives CDR1 SQVTM, CDR2 ANQGSEA. The CDR3 extends over 15 amino acids. The DNA for the CDR3 is TGCAGCGTTCATGCCCGGGGGAGCTCCTACAATGAGCAGTTCTTC. This encodes CSVHARGSSYNEQFF.

The chain uses TRBV5-3 and TRBJ2-4, with a tentative D call TRBD1 (7 bases). TRBV5-3 is flagged as an ORF with uncertain function. V lost 2 bases and J lost 0, with 18 bases in between. This CDR3 region has 18 residues. The CDR3 is CARSFSRPGGLAKNIQYF. CDR3 coding DNA: TGTGCCAGAAGCTTTTCCAGGCCAGGGGGGTTAGCCAAAAACATTCAGTACTTC.

This chain links TRBV6-6 with TRBJ1-2; TRBD1 is a possible D gene (5 bases). Germline V CDR1 and CDR2: MNHNY, SVGAGI (reference sequence). Trimming took off 8 bases at V and 3 bases at J, with 16 bases between the two ends. This CDR3 is built from 14 residues. CDR3 in amino acids: CASEQRGGYYGYTF. CDR3 DNA sequence: TGTGCCAGCGAACAACGGGGGGGGTACTATGGCTACACCTTC.